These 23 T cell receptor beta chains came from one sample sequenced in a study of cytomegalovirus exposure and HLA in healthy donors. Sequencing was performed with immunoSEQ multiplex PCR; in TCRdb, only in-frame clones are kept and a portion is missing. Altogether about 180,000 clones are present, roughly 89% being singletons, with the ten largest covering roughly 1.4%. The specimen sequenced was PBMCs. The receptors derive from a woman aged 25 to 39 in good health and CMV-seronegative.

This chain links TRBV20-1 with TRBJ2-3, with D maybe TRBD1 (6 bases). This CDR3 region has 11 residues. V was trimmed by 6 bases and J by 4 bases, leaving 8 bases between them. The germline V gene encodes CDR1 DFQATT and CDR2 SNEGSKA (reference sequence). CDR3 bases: TGCAGTGCCAAGGGGGCAGATACGCAGTATTTT. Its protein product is CSAKGADTQYF.

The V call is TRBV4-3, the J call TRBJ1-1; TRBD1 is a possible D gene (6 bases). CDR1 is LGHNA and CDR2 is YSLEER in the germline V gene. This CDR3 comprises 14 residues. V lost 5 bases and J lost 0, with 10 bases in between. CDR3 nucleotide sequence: TGCGCCAGCAGCTACAGGGCCATGAACACTGAAGCTTTCTTT. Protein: CASSYRAMNTEAFF.

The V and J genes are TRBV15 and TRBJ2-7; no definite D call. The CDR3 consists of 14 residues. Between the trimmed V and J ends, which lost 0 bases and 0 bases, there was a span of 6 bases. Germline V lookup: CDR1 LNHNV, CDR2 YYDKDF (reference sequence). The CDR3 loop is CATSRERSSYEQYF. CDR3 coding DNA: TGTGCCACCAGCAGAGAACGGAGCTCCTACGAGCAGTACTTC.

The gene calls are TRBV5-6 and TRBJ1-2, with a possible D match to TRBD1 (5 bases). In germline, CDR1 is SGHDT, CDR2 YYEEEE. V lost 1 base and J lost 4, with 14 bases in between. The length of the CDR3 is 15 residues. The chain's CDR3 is CASSLNGGTGYGYTF. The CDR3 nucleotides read TGTGCCAGCAGCTTGAATGGGGGGACGGGCTATGGCTACACCTTC.

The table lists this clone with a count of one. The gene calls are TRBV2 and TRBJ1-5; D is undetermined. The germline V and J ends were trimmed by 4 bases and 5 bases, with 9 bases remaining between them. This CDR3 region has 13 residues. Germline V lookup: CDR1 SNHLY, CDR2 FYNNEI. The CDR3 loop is CASSGERDQPQHF. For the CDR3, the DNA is TGTGCCAGCAGTGGGGAGAGGGATCAGCCCCAGCATTTT.

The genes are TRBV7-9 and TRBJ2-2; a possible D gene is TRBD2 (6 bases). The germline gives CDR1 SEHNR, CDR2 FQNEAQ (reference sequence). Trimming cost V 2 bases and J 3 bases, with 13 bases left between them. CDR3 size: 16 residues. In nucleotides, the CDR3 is TGTGCCAGCAGCTTACCCCGGGACTCGTACACCGGGGAGCTGTTTTTT. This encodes CASSLPRDSYTGELFF.

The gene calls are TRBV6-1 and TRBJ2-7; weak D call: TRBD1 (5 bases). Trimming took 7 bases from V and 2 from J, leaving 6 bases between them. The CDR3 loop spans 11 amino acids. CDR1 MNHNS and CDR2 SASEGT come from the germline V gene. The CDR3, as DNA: TGTGCCAGCAAGACAGCCTACGAGCAGTACTTC. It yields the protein CASKTAYEQYF.

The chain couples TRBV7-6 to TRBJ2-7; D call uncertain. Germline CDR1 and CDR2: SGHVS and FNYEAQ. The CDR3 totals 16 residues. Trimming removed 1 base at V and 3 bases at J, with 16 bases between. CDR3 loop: CASSLEIAPRVYEQYF. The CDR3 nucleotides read TGTGCCAGCAGCTTAGAAATAGCTCCGAGAGTCTACGAGCAGTACTTC.

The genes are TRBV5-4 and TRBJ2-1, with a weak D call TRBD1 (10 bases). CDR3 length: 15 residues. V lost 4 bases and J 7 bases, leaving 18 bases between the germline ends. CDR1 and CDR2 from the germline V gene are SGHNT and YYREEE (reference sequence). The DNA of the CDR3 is TGTGCCAGCAGCCTAGCGGGACAGGGGAATAATGAGCAGTTCTTC. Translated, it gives CASSLAGQGNNEQFF.

Here the CDR3 reads CASSIGPGQVWRTGGSPLHF. In DNA form, the CDR3 reads TGTGCCAGTAGTATAGGCCCGGGACAGGTTTGGCGGACTGGGGGTTCACCCCTCCACTTT. The gene calls are TRBV19 and TRBJ1-6; 8 bases are shared with TRBD1. Losses at the gene ends were 1 base for V and 9 bases for J; bases not matched to a gene: 20. This CDR3 has 20 residues. The germline gives CDR1 LNHDA, CDR2 SQIVND (reference sequence).

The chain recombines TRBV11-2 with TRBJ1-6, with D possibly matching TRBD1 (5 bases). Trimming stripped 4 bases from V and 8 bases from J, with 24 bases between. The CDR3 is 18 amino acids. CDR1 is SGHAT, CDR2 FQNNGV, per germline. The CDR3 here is CASSSWRGGPYDYSPLHF. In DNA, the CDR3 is TGTGCCAGCAGCTCATGGCGGGGGGGTCCTTACGATTATTCACCCCTCCACTTT.

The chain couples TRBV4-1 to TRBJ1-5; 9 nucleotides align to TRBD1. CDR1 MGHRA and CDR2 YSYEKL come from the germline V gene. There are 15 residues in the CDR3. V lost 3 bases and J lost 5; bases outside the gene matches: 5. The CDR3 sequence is CASSHAGQGDQPQHF. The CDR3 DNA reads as TGCGCCAGCAGCCACGCGGGACAGGGAGATCAGCCCCAGCATTTT.

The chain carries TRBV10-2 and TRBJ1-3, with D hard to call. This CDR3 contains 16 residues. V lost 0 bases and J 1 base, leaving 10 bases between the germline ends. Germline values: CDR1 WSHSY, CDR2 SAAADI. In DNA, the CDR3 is TGCGCCAGCAGTGAGTCGGGCAGCCCATCTGGAAACACCATATATTTT. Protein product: CASSESGSPSGNTIYF.

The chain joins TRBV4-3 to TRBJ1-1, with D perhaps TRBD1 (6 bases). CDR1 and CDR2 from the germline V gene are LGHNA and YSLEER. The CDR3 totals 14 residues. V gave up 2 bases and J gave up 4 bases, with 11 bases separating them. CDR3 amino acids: CASSQRAGVTEAFF. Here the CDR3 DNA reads TGCGCCAGCAGCCAAAGGGCAGGGGTCACTGAAGCTTTCTTT.

The CDR3 DNA reads as TGCGCCAGCAGCTTGCTCTACGGGACAGGTTCCGCCGATCCCATGAACACTGAAGCTTTCTTT. Its translation is CASSLLYGTGSADPMNTEAFF. V usage is TRBV5-1 and J usage is TRBJ1-1, with 8 bases that match TRBD1. CDR1 SGHRS and CDR2 YFSETQ come from the germline V gene. J was trimmed by 0 bases and V by 1 base; bases with no gene match: 20. The CDR3 spans 21 residues.

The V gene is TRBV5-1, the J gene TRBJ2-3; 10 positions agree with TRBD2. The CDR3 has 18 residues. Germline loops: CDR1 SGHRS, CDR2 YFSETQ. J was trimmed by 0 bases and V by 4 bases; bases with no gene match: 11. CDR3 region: CASSIQSLAGPSTDTQYF. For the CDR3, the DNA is TGCGCCAGCAGCATTCAATCACTAGCGGGGCCGAGCACAGATACGCAGTATTTT.

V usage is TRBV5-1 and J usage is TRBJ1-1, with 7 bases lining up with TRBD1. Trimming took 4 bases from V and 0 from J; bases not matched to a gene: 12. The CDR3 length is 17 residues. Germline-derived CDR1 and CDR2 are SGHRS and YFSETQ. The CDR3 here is CASSAQTGRFMNTEAFF. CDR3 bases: TGCGCCAGCAGCGCCCAGACAGGGAGGTTCATGAACACTGAAGCTTTCTTT.

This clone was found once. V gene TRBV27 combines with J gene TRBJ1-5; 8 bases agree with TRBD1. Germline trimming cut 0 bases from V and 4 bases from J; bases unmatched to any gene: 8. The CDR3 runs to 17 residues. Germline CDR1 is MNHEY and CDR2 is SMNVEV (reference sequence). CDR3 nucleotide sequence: TGTGCCAGCAGTTTATCGGGGACAGGCGTTAGGAATCAGCCCCAGCATTTT. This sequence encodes CASSLSGTGVRNQPQHF.

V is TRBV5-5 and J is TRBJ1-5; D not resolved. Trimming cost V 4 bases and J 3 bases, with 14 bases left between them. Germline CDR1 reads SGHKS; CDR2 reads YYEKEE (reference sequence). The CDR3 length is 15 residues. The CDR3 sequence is CASSDHEFDNQPQHF. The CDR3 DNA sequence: TGTGCCAGCAGCGATCATGAGTTTGACAATCAGCCCCAGCATTTT. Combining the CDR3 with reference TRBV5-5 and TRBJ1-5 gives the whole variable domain DAGVTQSPTHLIKTRGQQVTLRCSPISGHKSVSWYQQVLGQGPQFIFQYYEKEERGRGNFPDRFSARQFPNYSSELNVNALLLGDSALYLCASSDHEFDNQPQHFGDGTRLSIL.

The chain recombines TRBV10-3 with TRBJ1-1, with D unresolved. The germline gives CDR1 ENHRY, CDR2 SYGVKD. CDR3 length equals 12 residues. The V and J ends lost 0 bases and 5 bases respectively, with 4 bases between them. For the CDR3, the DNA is TGTGCCATCAGTGAGTCGCAGACTGAAGCTTTCTTT. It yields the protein CAISESQTEAFF.

The CDR3 DNA reads as TGTGCCTGGAGTTGGGTCGGGTCTTCACCCCTCCACTTT. This codes for CAWSWVGSSPLHF. The V gene is TRBV30, the J gene TRBJ1-6; D ambiguous. V gave up 2 bases and J gave up 9 bases, with 11 bases separating them. Germline V lookup: CDR1 GTSNPN, CDR2 SVGIG (reference sequence). CDR3 length: 13 amino acids.

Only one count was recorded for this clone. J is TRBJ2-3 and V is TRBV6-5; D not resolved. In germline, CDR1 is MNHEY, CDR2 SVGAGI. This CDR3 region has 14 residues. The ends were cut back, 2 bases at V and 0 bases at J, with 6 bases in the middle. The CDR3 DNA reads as TGTGCCAGCAGTTACGGGCAGAGCACAGATACGCAGTATTTT. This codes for CASSYGQSTDTQYF.

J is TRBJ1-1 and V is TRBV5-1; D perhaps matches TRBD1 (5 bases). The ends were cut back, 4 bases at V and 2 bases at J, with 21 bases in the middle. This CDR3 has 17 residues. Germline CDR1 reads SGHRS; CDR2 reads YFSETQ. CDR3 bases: TGCGCCAGCAGCCCCATACTCGGGGGACGGGGAAACACTGAAGCTTTCTTT. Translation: CASSPILGGRGNTEAFF.